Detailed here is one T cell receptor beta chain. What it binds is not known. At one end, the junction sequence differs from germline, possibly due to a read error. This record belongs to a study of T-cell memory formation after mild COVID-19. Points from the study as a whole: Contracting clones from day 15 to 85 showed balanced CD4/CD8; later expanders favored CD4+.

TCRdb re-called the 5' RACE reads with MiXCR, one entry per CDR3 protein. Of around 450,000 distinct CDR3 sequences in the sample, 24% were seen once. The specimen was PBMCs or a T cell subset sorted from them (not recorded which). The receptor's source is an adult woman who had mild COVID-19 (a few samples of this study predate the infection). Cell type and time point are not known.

The CDR3 DNA is TGTGCCAGCTCACCACCTAGCGCTAATGAGCAGTTATTC. The encoded protein is CASSPPSANEQLF. J is TRBJ2-1 and V is TRBV18, with a possible D match to TRBD2 (5 bases). The CDR3 length is 13 residues. The germline V gene has CDR1 KGHSH and CDR2 LQKENI. Combining the CDR3 with reference TRBV18 and TRBJ2-1 gives the whole variable domain NAGVMQNPRHLVRRRGQEARLRCSPMKGHSHVYWYRQLPEEGLKFMVYLQKENIIDESGMPKERFSAEFPKEGPSILRIQQVVRGDSAAYFCASSPPSANEQLFGPGTRLTVL.